A selection of T cell receptor beta chains follows, all from one sample in a study of T-cell memory formation after mild COVID-19. One entry per CDR3 protein, called by TCRdb with MiXCR from the 5' RACE reads. The data contain roughly 450,000 distinct CDR3 sequences, 15% to 20% of them seen just once; the ten biggest clones take up about 12%. Sequenced sample: PBMCs or a T cell subset sorted from them (not recorded which). The receptors here all came from an adult woman who had mild COVID-19 (a few samples of this study predate the infection). Cell type and time point are not known. CDR3s include the opening cysteine and the closing phenylalanine or tryptophan. The D gene is left open where the match is weak. Size tells how often a clone was seen (once, few, many) or the class of an expanded clone, and some rows leave it out.

clone size,J gene,D gene,V gene,CDR3 protein,CDR3 DNA
NA,TRBJ2-7,NA,TRBV7-2,CASSQSRGTGVIYEQYF,TGTGCCAGCAGCCAGTCGCGGGGAACAGGGGTGATCTACGAGCAGTACTTC
NA,TRBJ1-1,NA,TRBV29-1,CSVELGNTEAFF,TGCAGCGTTGAGTTAGGGAACACTGAAGCTTTCTTT
NA,TRBJ2-2,NA,TRBV15,CATSRERVWAGELFF,TGTGCCACCAGCAGAGAAAGGGTTTGGGCCGGGGAGCTGTTTTTT
NA,TRBJ2-5,NA,TRBV6-1,CASSGSSGAGGETQYF,TGTGCCAGCAGTGGCTCGTCGGGGGCAGGGGGGGAGACCCAGTACTTC
NA,TRBJ2-1,NA,TRBV5-1,CANSDGQYNEQFF,TGCGCCAACAGCGATGGACAGTACAATGAGCAGTTCTTC
NA,TRBJ2-3,NA,TRBV6-6,CASCTGTPTQYF,TGTGCCAGCTGCACAGGGACCCCTACGCAGTATTTT
NA,TRBJ2-3,TRBD1,TRBV6-5,CASSQTGADTDTQYF,TGTGCCAGCAGTCAAACAGGGGCCGACACAGATACGCAGTATTTT
NA,TRBJ1-1,NA,TRBV2,CASSGSPNTEAFF,TGTGCCAGCAGTGGCAGCCCAAACACTGAAGCTTTCTTT
NA,TRBJ1-2,NA,TRBV4-1,CASSPQDVTRWGYTF,TGCGCCAGCAGCCCCCAAGACGTCACCCGCTGGGGCTACACCTTC
many,TRBJ1-2,NA,TRBV18,CASSPPGNYGYTF,TGTGCCAGCTCACCTCCGGGGAACTATGGCTACACCTTC